Below, 28 T cell receptor beta chains from the same sample are listed, as sequenced in a study of T cell responses to AZD1222 COVID-19 vaccine. TCRdb's copy holds only in-frame clones and misses some; the assay was immunoSEQ multiplex PCR. The sample lists 170,000 or so clones; roughly 87% were seen once. The sample here was peripheral blood, taken on day 0 of AZD1222 vaccination. The receptors stem from an adult in good health.

This clone was seen only once. The DNA for the CDR3 is TGCGCCAGCAGCTGGGGGGACGGTAACTACGAGCAGTACTTC. Its protein is CASSWGDGNYEQYF. The V gene is TRBV5-1, the J gene TRBJ2-7; TRBD2 is a possible D gene (6 bases). The V gene's germline CDR1 is SGHRS and CDR2 YFSETQ. Trimming took 3 bases from V and 3 from J, leaving 13 bases between them. The CDR3 length is 14 residues.

This clone was seen only a few times. This rearrangement joins TRBV5-1 to TRBJ2-3; 12 nucleotides match TRBD2. Trimming at V came to 9 bases and at J to 6 bases, leaving 11 bases not matched to a gene. This CDR3 has 15 amino acids. Per the germline V gene, CDR1 is SGHRS and CDR2 is YFSETQ. This chain's CDR3 is CATSTSGSVDDTQYF. DNA of the CDR3: TGCGCCACCTCGACTAGCGGGAGTGTCGATGATACGCAGTATTTT.

The rearrangement joins TRBV6-2 or TRBV6-3 to TRBJ2-7, with TRBD1 identical over 7 bases. With V trimmed by 2 bases and J by 5 bases, 3 bases remained unmatched. The CDR3 consists of 13 residues. Germline V gene data show CDR1 as MNHEY and CDR2 as SVGEGT. The CDR3 DNA reads as TGTGCCAGCAGTTACGACAGGGTCCACGAGCAGTACTTC. The encoded protein is CASSYDRVHEQYF.

The chain combines TRBV4-2 with TRBJ2-1; D gene ambiguous. The germline V and J ends were trimmed by 0 bases and 5 bases, with 11 bases remaining between them. CDR3 length: 15 amino acids. Germline V gene data show CDR1 as LGHNA and CDR2 as YNFKEQ. DNA of the CDR3: TGTGCCAGCAGCCAAGAAATCCTGCCTAACAATGAGCAGTTCTTC. This sequence encodes CASSQEILPNNEQFF.

The J gene is TRBJ2-7, the V gene TRBV7-9; D unclear. The CDR3 sequence is 12 residues long. Germline V lookup: CDR1 SEHNR, CDR2 FQNEAQ (reference sequence). V was cut by 2 bases and J by 0 bases, with 2 bases left in between. The CDR3 sequence is CASSLSSYEQYF. The CDR3 coding sequence is TGTGCCAGCAGCTTAAGCTCCTACGAGCAGTACTTC.

The chain employs TRBV5-1 and TRBJ2-1; 8 nucleotides agree with TRBD1. This CDR3 has 14 amino acids. Germline trimming cut 2 bases from V and 4 bases from J; bases unmatched to any gene: 2. CDR1 and CDR2 (germline): SGHRS, YFSETQ. The CDR3 region has the DNA TGCGCCAGCAGCTTACAGGGGGATTACAATGAGCAGTTCTTC. It codes for CASSLQGDYNEQFF.

This rearrangement joins TRBV11-3 to TRBJ2-1; D may be TRBD1 or TRBD2 (5 bases each). Per germline, CDR1 SGHNT and CDR2 YENEEA. V was shortened by 0 bases and J by 0 bases, with 12 bases between the two germline ends. This CDR3 comprises 17 residues. DNA for the CDR3: TGTGCCAGCAGCTTAGATAGGGGACCTAACTCCTACAATGAGCAGTTCTTC. This sequence encodes CASSLDRGPNSYNEQFF.

This chain joins TRBV10-1 and TRBJ2-1; possible D gene TRBD2, 6 bases. V was shortened by 6 bases and J by 5 bases, with 17 bases between the two germline ends. The CDR3 has 15 residues. CDR1 is WNHNN, CDR2 SYGVQD, per germline (reference sequence). CDR3 amino acids: CASSTLARSHNEQFF. The CDR3 DNA reads as TGCGCCAGCAGCACCCTAGCGAGATCTCACAATGAGCAGTTCTTC.

The chain joins TRBV30 to TRBJ2-7; 7 nucleotides agree with TRBD2. The CDR3 covers 13 residues. Germline lookup yields CDR1 GTSNPN and CDR2 SVGIG (reference sequence). V gave up 2 bases and J gave up 5 bases; unmatched junction bases: 6. CDR3 coding DNA: TGTGCCTGGAGTATGGCGGGAGTGCACGAGCAGTACTTC. Translated, it gives CAWSMAGVHEQYF.

The chain combines TRBV29-1 with TRBJ1-1; TRBD1 matches at 7 bases. J gave up 3 bases and V 3 bases, and 4 bases lay outside the gene matches. Germline V gives CDR1 SQVTM, CDR2 ANQGSEA. This CDR3 is built from 13 residues. The CDR3 coding sequence is TGCAGCGTTGACCTCGGGACAGACACTGAAGCTTTCTTT. Translation gives CSVDLGTDTEAFF.

Comments on this clone: Other DNA variants within this sample encode the same CDR3. This chain joins TRBV19 and TRBJ1-5; D perhaps matches TRBD1 (5 bases). This CDR3 is built from 14 residues. Germline values: CDR1 LNHDA, CDR2 SQIVND (reference sequence). Trimming took 6 bases from V and 1 from J, leaving 10 bases between them. The CDR3 DNA reads as TGTGCCAGTAGCCTCCGGGACAGCAATCAGCCCCAGCATTTT. This gives the protein CASSLRDSNQPQHF.

The chain couples TRBV30 to TRBJ2-1; the D call may be TRBD1 or TRBD2 (5 bases each). In germline, CDR1 is GTSNPN, CDR2 SVGIG (reference sequence). This CDR3 has 14 amino acids. V was cut by 4 bases and J by 4 bases, with 14 bases left in between. CDR3 loop: CAWKPGPGYNEQFF. DNA for the CDR3: TGTGCCTGGAAACCGGGGCCCGGGTACAATGAGCAGTTCTTC.

The V and J genes are TRBV19 and TRBJ1-5; 8 bases agree with TRBD1. The CDR3 length is 16 residues. Germline lookup yields CDR1 LNHDA and CDR2 SQIVND (reference sequence). V lost 6 bases to trimming and J lost 4 bases; unmatched junction nucleotides: 11. The CDR3 nucleotides are TGTGCCAGTAGAGGACAGGGCGCGCTAAGGAATCAGCCCCAGCATTTT. This translates into CASRGQGALRNQPQHF.

CDR3 loop: CSASYLETQYF. The CDR3 DNA reads TGCAGTGCTAGTTATTTGGAGACCCAGTACTTC. This sequence joins TRBV20-1 and TRBJ2-5; D gene unclear. Trimming stripped 3 bases from V and 5 bases from J, with 7 bases between. Germline V gene data show CDR1 as DFQATT and CDR2 as SNEGSKA (reference sequence). The CDR3 has 11 residues.

The V call is TRBV28, the J call TRBJ1-2; 8 bases line up with TRBD1. The germline CDR1 and CDR2 sequences are MDHEN and SYDVKM. This CDR3 comprises 13 residues. V was clipped by 8 bases and J by 6 bases; unmatched bases: 8. The CDR3 coding sequence is TGTGCCAGCGGCGACTCGACAGGGGATGGCTACACCTTC. It is translated as CASGDSTGDGYTF.

The rearrangement joins TRBV9 to TRBJ2-7; 8 positions match TRBD2. Germline V lookup: CDR1 SGDLS, CDR2 YYNGEE. V gave up 0 bases and J gave up 1 base; unmatched junction bases: 9. The CDR3 consists of 17 residues. The CDR3 reads CASSVATGAGDSYEQYF. CDR3 in DNA: TGTGCCAGCAGCGTAGCTACCGGAGCGGGAGATTCCTACGAGCAGTACTTC.

This chain joins TRBV27 and TRBJ1-5; D possibly corresponds to TRBD1 (6 bases). V was clipped by 6 bases and J by 5 bases, with 8 bases between them. Germline V gene sequence: CDR1 MNHEY, CDR2 SMNVEV (reference sequence). The CDR3 is made up of 12 amino acids. CDR3 amino acids: CASSQGHQPQHF. The DNA for the CDR3 is TGTGCCAGCAGCCAGGGGCATCAGCCCCAGCATTTT.

This clone counts as medium-sized. CDR3 sequence reads: CASSLVETSSRVLSGANVLTF. The DNA for the CDR3 is TGCGCCAGCAGCTTGGTCGAAACCTCCTCCAGGGTATTATCTGGGGCCAACGTCCTGACTTTC. This chain connects TRBV5-1 to TRBJ2-6, with D possibly TRBD1 on 5 matching bases. The CDR3 consists of 21 residues. Germline lookup yields CDR1 SGHRS and CDR2 YFSETQ. V was shortened by 0 bases and J by 1 base, with 23 bases between the two germline ends.

The chain couples TRBV3-1 (or the pseudogene TRBV3-2) to TRBJ2-7, with D possibly matching TRBD2 (5 bases). The CDR3 is made up of 14 amino acids. V was pared by 8 bases and J by 3 bases, with 17 bases between. CDR1 is LGHDT, CDR2 YNNKEL, per germline (reference sequence). The CDR3 DNA reads TGTGCCAGCTCACGGGCGGGCAGTTACTACGAGCAGTACTTC. It translates to CASSRAGSYYEQYF.

This chain uses TRBV13 with TRBJ2-5; TRBD2 agrees at 14 bases. Germline V lookup: CDR1 PRHDT, CDR2 FYEKMQ (reference sequence). V was clipped by 4 bases and J by 7 bases; unmatched bases: 5. The CDR3 runs 15 residues. CDR3 protein: CASSSGTSGRGTQYF. As DNA, the CDR3 is TGTGCCAGCAGCTCGGGGACTAGCGGGAGAGGGACCCAGTACTTC.

This chain uses TRBV4-2 with TRBJ2-7; a possible D gene is TRBD1 (6 bases). V lost 4 bases and J 9 bases, leaving 19 bases between the germline ends. The CDR3 extends over 14 amino acids. Looked up from germline, CDR1 is LGHNA and CDR2 is YNFKEQ. Written as DNA, the CDR3 is TGTGCCAGCAGCCCGAAAGGCGGGCAGGGGCGGCAGTACTTC. This codes for CASSPKGGQGRQYF.

Only one count was recorded for this clone. Compared with germline, one end of the junction differs, possibly owing to a read error. The chain joins TRBV5-8 to TRBJ1-2; D uncertain. The CDR3 is made up of 12 amino acids. Germline CDR1 reads SGHTS; CDR2 reads YDEGEE. As DNA, the CDR3 is TGTGCCAGCAGCTTGATTATCGGAGGGTCTAACTTC. Amino acid sequence: CASSLIIGGSNF.

This clone was seen more than once but under ten times. V and J are TRBV7-9 and TRBJ1-1; no reliable D call. The CDR3 length is 12 residues. The ends were cut back, 2 bases at V and 10 bases at J, with 11 bases in the middle. The germline CDR1 and CDR2 sequences are SEHNR and FQNEAQ (reference sequence). DNA of the CDR3: TGTGCCAGCAGCTTAAGGCCCCAAGGAGCTTTCTTT. Translating gives CASSLRPQGAFF.

CDR3 residues: CATPRGQGRGYTF. In DNA form, the CDR3 reads TGTGCCACCCCAAGGGGACAGGGCCGTGGCTACACCTTC. V is TRBV28 and J is TRBJ1-2; the match to TRBD1 covers 9 bases. Germline V gene sequence: CDR1 MDHEN, CDR2 SYDVKM. V dropped 10 bases and J dropped 7; count of bases not matched to a gene: 10. The CDR3 runs 13 residues.

The rearrangement joins TRBV7-2 to TRBJ2-1; no reliable D call. From germline, CDR1 is SGHTA and CDR2 FQGNSA. The CDR3 consists of 15 residues. With 1 base removed from V and 0 bases from J, the gap between germline ends came to 7 bases. CDR3 nucleotide sequence: TGTGCCAGCAGCTTAGTGGCCGTCTCCTACAATGAGCAGTTCTTC. Protein: CASSLVAVSYNEQFF.

The chain links TRBV19 to TRBJ1-5; no clear D. The CDR3 runs to 14 residues. The germline V and J ends were trimmed by 4 bases and 6 bases, with 13 bases remaining between them. Per the germline V gene, CDR1 is LNHDA and CDR2 is SQIVND (reference sequence). CDR3 loop: CASSKGQSFQPQHF. The CDR3 coding sequence is TGTGCCAGTAGTAAGGGCCAGTCCTTTCAGCCCCAGCATTTT.

J is TRBJ1-4 and V is TRBV7-9, with unresolved D. This CDR3 has 14 residues. CDR1 is SEHNR and CDR2 is FQNEAQ in the germline V gene (reference sequence). V lost 4 bases and J 3 bases, leaving 9 bases between the germline ends. CDR3 in DNA: TGTGCCAGCAGCTCATTAACAGCTAATGAAAAACTGTTTTTT. Its translation is CASSSLTANEKLFF.

This chain joins TRBV28 and TRBJ2-1; 11 nucleotides line up with TRBD1. This CDR3 is built from 14 residues. Germline CDR1 reads MDHEN; CDR2 reads SYDVKM. With V trimmed by 6 bases and J by 12 bases, 10 bases remained unmatched. The chain's CDR3 is CASSPWTGGGRQFF. In DNA, the CDR3 is TGTGCCAGCAGCCCCTGGACAGGGGGCGGGAGGCAGTTCTTC.